This T cell receptor (beta chain) was observed in a study of cytomegalovirus exposure and HLA in healthy donors. Study-wide findings and caveats: Rarity held for most TCR sequences, but there were some public TCRs that occurred in many donors. In vitro checks showed that a few CMV-associated chains really do target CMV antigens. A missense DCLRE1C variant was associated with V- and J-gene trimming of TCR beta chains in a later analysis, and an independent cohort replicated the association.

The primer mix had 60 Vbeta and 13 Jbeta primers. Generated by immunoSEQ multiplex PCR, the TCRdb table keeps only in-frame clones and is missing some. The data show some 180,000 clones, around 84% seen once. Trimming stripped 4 bases from V and 1 base from J, with 19 bases between. The CDR3 extends over 17 amino acids. The V gene's germline CDR1 is SGHRS and CDR2 YFSETQ. Though probably carrying unrecorded immune exposures, donors were nominally healthy at sampling. Concerning this clone itself: Its antigen is currently unknown.

Sequencing input: PBMCs. V and J are TRBV5-1 and TRBJ2-3; tentative D call: TRBD2 (5 bases). The clonotype originates from a middle-aged man in good health and CMV-seropositive. CDR3 sequence: CASSMPLREWGTDTQYF. The CDR3 DNA is TGCGCCAGCAGCATGCCCTTGAGGGAGTGGGGCACAGATACGCAGTATTTT.